The rows below give T cell receptor beta chains drawn from one sample of a study of blood T cell repertoires in COVID-19. TCRdb keeps only in-frame clones here, not all; method: immunoSEQ multiplex PCR. This table holds fewer than 200,000 clones, 80% to 90% found once. The sample comprised peripheral blood. Receptors originate from a young man who had recovered from COVID-19. Both conserved end residues are part of each CDR3. A D gene is named only where the DNA matches it firmly. Expanded clones get a size class; other rows say once, few or many, or leave the size out.

abundance,v_gene,d_gene,j_gene,CDR3nt,CDR3aa
-,TRBV19,-,TRBJ1-4,TGTGCCAGTAGTCACAGGAATGAAAAACTGTTTTTT,CASSHRNEKLFF
-,TRBV27,-,TRBJ2-3,TGTGCCAGCAGTTCCCTAGGGGGGGGCACAGATACGCAGTATTTT,CASSSLGGGTDTQYF
-,TRBV10-3,-,TRBJ1-1,TGTGCCATCAGCGAAACAGCGAACACTGAAGCTTTCTTT,CAISETANTEAFF
-,TRBV29-1,TRBD1,TRBJ2-2,TGCAGCGTTGGACAGGGCACCGGGGAGCTGTTTTTT,CSVGQGTGELFF
-,TRBV4-3,-,TRBJ2-7,TGCGCCAGCAGCCAAGATGGTCCACAGGATACCTACGAGCAGTACTTC,CASSQDGPQDTYEQYF
-,TRBV21-1,-,TRBJ2-7,TGTGCCAGCACCGGGACGCCCTACTCTAGCGGGAGGCCGAGCGTCGAGCAGTACTTC,CASTGTPYSSGRPSVEQYF
once,TRBV9,TRBD2,TRBJ2-7,TGTGCCAGCAGCGTAGGCTCGGGAGGGAGAGACGAGCAGTACTTC,CASSVGSGGRDEQYF
-,TRBV6-5,TRBD1,TRBJ2-1,TGTGCCAGCAGCCTTCAGGGGGCCTACAATGAGCAGTTCTTC,CASSLQGAYNEQFF
-,TRBV19,-,TRBJ2-4,TGTGCCAGTACCGCCAGCTGGGGACTAGCCAAAAACATTCAGTACTTC,CASTASWGLAKNIQYF
-,TRBV25-1,-,TRBJ1-4,TGTGCCAGCAGTGAACAGGGTCTTAATGAAAAACTGTTTTTT,CASSEQGLNEKLFF
-,TRBV28,TRBD1,TRBJ1-2,TGTGCCAGCAGTTACCCCCGACAGGGGGAGTCCTATGGCTACACCTTC,CASSYPRQGESYGYTF
-,TRBV27,-,TRBJ1-4,TGTGCCAGCAGTTTTCGGCGGGGAACTAATGAAAAACTGTTTTTT,CASSFRRGTNEKLFF
-,TRBV5-1,TRBD1,TRBJ2-7,TGCGCCAGCAGCTTGGGGACAGGGGTTTTCTACGAGCAGTACTTC,CASSLGTGVFYEQYF
-,TRBV18,-,TRBJ2-3,TGTGCCAGCTCACCAGGCGGAGGTAGCACAGATACGCAGTATTTT,CASSPGGGSTDTQYF
-,TRBV11-3,TRBD2,TRBJ2-3,TGTGCCAGCAGCTTAGGGCGGGAGAAGACAGATACGCAGTATTTT,CASSLGREKTDTQYF
-,TRBV2,-,TRBJ2-5,TGTGCGACTCGGGGGTATTCAGAGACCCAGTACTTC,CATRGYSETQYF
-,TRBV2,TRBD1,TRBJ2-7,TGTGCCAGCAGTGAATTCATAGACAGGGCCTACGAGCAGTACTTC,CASSEFIDRAYEQYF
-,TRBV19,-,TRBJ1-2,TGTGCCAGTAGTATGCAGGGGTCTGGCTACACCTTC,CASSMQGSGYTF
-,TRBV15,-,TRBJ1-3,TGTGCCACCAGCGGCGGAGGCGGAAACACCATATATTTT,CATSGGGGNTIYF
-,TRBV7-8,TRBD1,TRBJ2-6,TGTGCCAGCAGCCAGACGGACAGGGGGCCCTCTGGGGCCAACGTCCTGACTTTC,CASSQTDRGPSGANVLTF